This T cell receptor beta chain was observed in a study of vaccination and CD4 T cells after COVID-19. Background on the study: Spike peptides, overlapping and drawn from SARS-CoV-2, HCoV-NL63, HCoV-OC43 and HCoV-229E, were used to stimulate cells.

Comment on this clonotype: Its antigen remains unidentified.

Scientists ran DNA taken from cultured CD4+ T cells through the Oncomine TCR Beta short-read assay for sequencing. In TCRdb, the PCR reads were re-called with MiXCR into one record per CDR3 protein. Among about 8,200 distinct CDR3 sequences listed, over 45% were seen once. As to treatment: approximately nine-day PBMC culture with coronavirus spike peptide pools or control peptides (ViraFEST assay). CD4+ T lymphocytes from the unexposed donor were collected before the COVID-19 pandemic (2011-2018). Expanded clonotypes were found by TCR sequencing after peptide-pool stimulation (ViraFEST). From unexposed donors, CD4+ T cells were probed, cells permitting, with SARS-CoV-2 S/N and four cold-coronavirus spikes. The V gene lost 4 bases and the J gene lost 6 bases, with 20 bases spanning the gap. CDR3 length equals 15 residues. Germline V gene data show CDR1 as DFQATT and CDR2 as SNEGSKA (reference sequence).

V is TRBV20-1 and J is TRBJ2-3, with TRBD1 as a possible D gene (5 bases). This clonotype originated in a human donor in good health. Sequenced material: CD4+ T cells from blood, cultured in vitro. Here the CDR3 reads CSAKRQSLPVDTQYF. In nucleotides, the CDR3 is TGCAGTGCTAAACGACAGTCCTTACCCGTTGATACGCAGTATTTT.